Below are 16 T cell receptor beta chains sequenced from a single sample in a study of identical twins. TCRdb analysed the 5' RACE reads with MiXCR anew, one entry per CDR3 protein. The sample has 500,000 to 700,000 distinct CDR3 sequences, about 7.6% seen once. The same sample was also used in a study of yellow fever vaccine responses in identical twins.

The sequencing sample was made of PBMCs. These receptors originate from a woman aged 18-29 years in good health.

The table lists this clonotype with many counts. J is TRBJ1-2 and V is TRBV20-1; D is uncertain. CDR3 length equals 13 residues. The V end was cut by 6 bases, the J end by 4 bases, with 15 bases between. Germline assignment: CDR1 DFQATT and CDR2 SNEGSKA (reference sequence). The CDR3 reads CSAYLRLLYGYTF. DNA of the CDR3: TGCAGTGCCTATCTTCGACTCCTCTATGGCTACACCTTC.

This clonotype has more than one count but fewer than ten. J is TRBJ2-3 and V is TRBV11-2; 7 nucleotides align to TRBD2. V lost 5 bases and J lost 6; bases outside the gene matches: 14. Looked up from germline, CDR1 is SGHAT and CDR2 is FQNNGV. The CDR3 runs 16 residues. The CDR3 DNA sequence: TGTGCCAGCAGCCTGACTGCCAGCGGGATAGTGGATACGCAGTATTTT. Translating gives CASSLTASGIVDTQYF.

This chain uses TRBV7-9 with TRBJ1-6; D unresolved. CDR1 is SEHNR, CDR2 FQNEAQ, per germline (reference sequence). The CDR3 is 16 amino acids. V dropped 2 bases and J dropped 9 bases, with 17 bases sitting between them. The CDR3 spells CASSLRSQSNGSPLHF. The CDR3 nucleotides are TGTGCCAGCAGCTTACGGAGCCAGTCTAACGGTTCACCCCTCCACTTT.

Only a few counts were recorded for this clonotype. The V gene is TRBV10-3, the J gene TRBJ2-3; no definite D call. In germline, CDR1 is ENHRY, CDR2 SYGVKD. The CDR3 contains 12 residues. V gave up 4 bases and J gave up 2 bases, with 4 bases separating them. CDR3 nucleotide sequence: TGTGCCATCAGTGGGGACACAGATACGCAGTATTTT. Translated, it gives CAISGDTDTQYF.

This rearrangement joins TRBV20-1 to TRBJ1-2; D unclear. With 6 bases removed from V and 2 bases from J, the gap between germline ends came to 19 bases. This CDR3 region has 15 residues. Germline V lookup: CDR1 DFQATT, CDR2 SNEGSKA (reference sequence). CDR3 in amino acids: CSATEAWASNYGYTF. CDR3 sequence (DNA): TGCAGTGCAACTGAGGCGTGGGCTTCGAACTATGGCTACACCTTC.

This sequence joins TRBV12-3 or TRBV12-4 and TRBJ2-1, with 16 bases matching TRBD2. The CDR3 contains 17 residues. With V trimmed by 1 base and J by 10 bases, 7 bases remained unmatched. CDR3 in DNA: TGTGCCAGCAGTTTAGTAGTGGGACTAGCGGGAGGGCGCGAGCAGTTCTTC. It specifies CASSLVVGLAGGREQFF.

In its sample, this clonotype was seen many times. The DNA for the CDR3 is TGCAGTGCTAGAGATGGTCACACCGAGCGGGAGTCGTACGAGCAGTACTTC. Translated: CSARDGHTERESYEQYF. This sequence joins TRBV20-1 and TRBJ2-7, with TRBD2 matching 8 bases. The CDR3 covers 17 residues. CDR1 is DFQATT and CDR2 is SNEGSKA in the germline V gene (reference sequence). J lost 4 bases, V lost 0 bases, and 14 bases had no gene match.

The chain links TRBV6-2 or TRBV6-3 to TRBJ1-2; D is unclear. V lost 2 bases and J 3 bases, leaving 7 bases between the germline ends. This CDR3 spans 13 amino acids. Germline CDR1 is MNHEY and CDR2 is SVGEGT. The CDR3: CASSYEKYYGYTF. CDR3 coding DNA: TGTGCCAGCAGTTACGAGAAGTACTATGGCTACACCTTC.

Comments on this clonotype: Its ends do not fully match the called genes, so a read error is possible. This chain uses TRBV27 with TRBJ2-1; no clear D gene. CDR1 is MNHEY, CDR2 SMNVEV, per germline (reference sequence). This CDR3 has 16 residues. The CDR3 loop reads CASSLNHPSSYNEQFF. CDR3 nucleotide sequence: TGTGCTAGCAGTTTAAATCATCCGAGCTCCTACAATGAGCAGTTCTTC.

This clonotype showed up many times. The chain links TRBV5-6 to TRBJ2-7; D gene unclear. CDR3 length: 11 amino acids. Germline-derived CDR1 and CDR2 are SGHDT and YYEEEE. V lost 3 bases to trimming and J lost 3 bases, with 4 bases between them. The CDR3 nucleotides are TGTGCCAGCAGCTATCTCTACGAGCAGTACGTC. Translating it yields CASSYLYEQYV.

The chain combines TRBV6-2 or TRBV6-3 with TRBJ2-7; the D gene is possibly TRBD1 (5 bases). This CDR3 region has 13 residues. V lost 10 bases and J 6 bases, leaving 19 bases between the germline ends. Germline V gene data show CDR1 as MNHEY and CDR2 as SVGEGT. For the CDR3, the DNA is TGTGCCAAAGTCAGGGCTTTAGGTTGCGAGCAGTACTTC. Protein product: CAKVRALGCEQYF.

This clonotype has only a few counts. The chain has TRBV14 and TRBJ2-1; TRBD2 matches 8 bases. The V gene end was trimmed by 4 bases and the J gene end by 8 bases; junction bases not matched to a gene: 7. The CDR3 is 14 residues long. Germline lookup yields CDR1 SGHDN and CDR2 FVKESK. CDR3 nucleotide sequence: TGTGCCAGCAGCCTAGCGGGGCTGACCTATGAGCAGTTCTTC. This gives the protein CASSLAGLTYEQFF.

This clonotype occurred a few times. The chain joins TRBV15 to TRBJ1-1; D ambiguous. This CDR3 spans 13 amino acids. Trimming cost V 8 bases and J 1 base, with 11 bases left between them. Germline CDR1 reads LNHNV; CDR2 reads YYDKDF (reference sequence). DNA of the CDR3: TGTGCCACCTTCTCAGGCCCGAACACTGAAGCTTTCTTT. This gives the protein CATFSGPNTEAFF. Drawing the rest from reference TRBV15 and TRBJ1-1, the complete variable domain is DAMVIQNPRYQVTQFGKPVTLSCSQTLNHNVMYWYQQKSSQAPKLLFHYYDKDFNNEADTPDNFQSRRPNTSFCFLDIRSPGLGDTAMYLCATFSGPNTEAFFGQGTRLTVV.

At least ten counts were recorded for this clonotype. The rearrangement joins TRBV28 to TRBJ2-1; 10 nucleotides align to TRBD1. The CDR3 spans 13 residues. Germline loops: CDR1 MDHEN, CDR2 SYDVKM. V trimming: 6 bases; J trimming: 6 bases; junction bases outside the gene matches: 2. The CDR3 protein is CASSRQGANEQFF. In DNA form, the CDR3 reads TGTGCCAGCAGCCGACAGGGGGCCAATGAGCAGTTCTTC.

This clonotype occurred a few times. This rearrangement joins TRBV9 to TRBJ1-6; a weak D match, TRBD1 (6 bases). Trimming removed 0 bases from V and 7 bases from J, with 11 bases in between. The CDR3 length is 15 residues. The germline gives CDR1 SGDLS, CDR2 YYNGEE. The CDR3 here is CASSVVDSWNSPLHF. The CDR3 DNA follows: TGTGCCAGCAGCGTAGTGGACAGCTGGAATTCACCCCTCCACTTT.

On this clonotype: A clone one base away is much larger, so this may be a read error. The rearrangement joins TRBV2 to TRBJ1-5; D unclear. Trimming took 2 bases from V and 6 from J, leaving 8 bases between them. The CDR3 covers 13 residues. Germline lookup yields CDR1 SNHLY and CDR2 FYNNEI. The CDR3 DNA is TGTGCCAGCAGTGAATGGGGAAGTCAGCCCCAGCATTTT. It translates to CASSEWGSQPQHF.